A selection of T cell receptor beta chains follows, all from one sample in a study of blood T cell repertoires in COVID-19. Profiling relied on immunoSEQ multiplex PCR, and the TCRdb table lists in-frame clones only, not all of them. This table has roughly 130,000 clones, 87% appearing once. Sequencing was done on a sample of peripheral blood. Receptor source: a woman aged 60-70 years with acute or convalescent COVID-19. Each CDR3 is given with its conserved first and last residue. The D gene is left open where the match is weak. Clone size is stated in some rows and not others, as once, few, many or a class when expanded.

TRBJ1-2,NA,TRBV18,NA,CASSPPTFNGYTF,TGTGCCAGCTCACCACCGACATTTAATGGCTACACCTTC
TRBJ2-3,few,TRBV19,TRBD2,CASSRLAGGQDTQYF,TGTGCCAGTAGTCGACTAGCGGGAGGGCAAGATACGCAGTATTTT
TRBJ1-4,NA,TRBV19,TRBD1,CASSAQQGVNEKLFF,TGTGCCAGTAGTGCTCAACAGGGGGTTAATGAAAAACTGTTTTTT
TRBJ2-1,NA,TRBV6-1,NA,CASSEPTGSYNEQFF,TGTGCCAGCAGTGAGCCGACAGGCTCCTACAATGAGCAGTTCTTC
TRBJ1-1,NA,TRBV29-1,NA,CSVDRSGMNTEAFF,TGCAGCGTTGATAGGTCAGGGATGAACACTGAAGCTTTCTTT
TRBJ1-1,NA,TRBV7-9,TRBD1,CASSFGQGPTEAFF,TGTGCCAGCAGCTTCGGACAGGGGCCCACTGAAGCTTTCTTT
TRBJ2-5,once,TRBV28,TRBD1,CASRRQGASRETQYF,TGTGCCAGCAGGAGACAGGGGGCGTCACGGGAGACCCAGTACTTC
TRBJ2-1,NA,TRBV7-3,TRBD2,CASSPRGLAGGEQFF,TGTGCCAGCAGCCCCCGGGGACTAGCGGGAGGTGAGCAGTTCTTC
TRBJ1-2,NA,TRBV3-1/TRBV3-2,TRBD1,CASSQDYRGWYGYTF,TGTGCCAGCAGCCAAGATTACAGGGGGTGGTATGGCTACACCTTC
TRBJ1-4,NA,TRBV15,NA,CATSRQGQNEKLFF,TGTGCCACCAGCAGACAGGGGCAGAATGAAAAACTGTTTTTT
TRBJ2-1,NA,TRBV5-1,TRBD2,CASSLASGRAINEQFF,TGCGCCAGCAGCTTAGCTAGCGGGAGGGCCATCAATGAGCAGTTCTTC
TRBJ1-1,NA,TRBV11-3,NA,CASSRARANTEAFF,TGTGCCAGCAGCCGGGCCAGGGCGAACACTGAAGCTTTCTTT